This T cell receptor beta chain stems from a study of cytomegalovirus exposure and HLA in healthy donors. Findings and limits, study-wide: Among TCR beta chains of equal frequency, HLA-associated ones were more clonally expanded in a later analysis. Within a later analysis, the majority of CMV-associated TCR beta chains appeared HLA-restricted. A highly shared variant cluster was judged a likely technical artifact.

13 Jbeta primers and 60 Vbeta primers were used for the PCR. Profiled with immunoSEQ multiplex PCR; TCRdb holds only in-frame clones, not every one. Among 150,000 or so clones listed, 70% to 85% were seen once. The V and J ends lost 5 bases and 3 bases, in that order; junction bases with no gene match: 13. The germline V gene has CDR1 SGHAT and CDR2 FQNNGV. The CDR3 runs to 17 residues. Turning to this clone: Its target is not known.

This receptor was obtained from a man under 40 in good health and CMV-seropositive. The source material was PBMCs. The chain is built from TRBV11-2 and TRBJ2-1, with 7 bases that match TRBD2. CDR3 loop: CASSPRAAGDNYNEQFF. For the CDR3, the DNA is TGTGCCAGCAGCCCTAGGGCCGCGGGAGACAACTACAATGAGCAGTTCTTC.